This T cell receptor (beta chain) is drawn from a study of molecular identifiers for immune sequencing clone quantification. The study, taken as a whole, reports: Whereas naive cells kept under 1% of molecules in clones above 20 RNA copies, such clones held over 98% in effectors.

The CDR3 sequence is 21 residues long. The germline V gene encodes CDR1 MNHGY and CDR2 SAAAGT. Trimming took off 1 base at V and 7 bases at J, with 34 bases between the two ends. Turning to this clonotype: Its target is unknown. A read error may explain this, as a much larger clone is one base away.

From the PCR reads, TCRdb called clonotypes with MiXCR, one entry per CDR3 protein. This sample has about 630,000 distinct CDR3 sequences; roughly 23% occur once, and the top ten carry approximately 0.75%. Sequencing was performed on naive CD8+ T cells from blood, with Jurkat cell RNA spiked in. Subset defined: FACS-sorted CD8+CD4-CCR7+CD45RA+ naive T cells. This sequence joins TRBV6-8 and TRBJ2-5; D is perhaps TRBD2 (6 bases). This receptor was obtained from a human donor in good health. Some libraries in this study had Jurkat cell RNA spiked in. CDR3 sequence reads: CASSYFGRLWMTEGDEGTQYF. CDR3 coding DNA: TGTGCCAGCAGTTACTTCGGTCGGTTGTGGATGACGGAGGGCGACGAAGGGACCCAGTACTTC.